This record covers a single T cell receptor (beta chain). No antigen is known for it. Base qualities are not recorded, but no much larger clone differs from it by a single base. This record comes from a study of T cell responses to AZD1222 COVID-19 vaccine (TCRdb year 2021). About the study as a whole: AZD1222 recipients whose second dose came at about 4 weeks and those whose second dose came at about 12 weeks were combined into one group, since spike-specific TCR depth and breadth did not differ between the two schedules. Trial participants were enrolled by age into subgroups of 18-55, 56-69 and 70-plus years, and around 140, 26 and 57 TCR-sequenced participants, respectively, were included in these subgroups. A total of 230 or so trial participants underwent TCR sequencing, of whom 207 received two doses of AZD1222 and around 26 received two doses of the MenACWY control vaccine. The investigation overall reported the following: The vaccine-associated CD4 TCRs covered the entire spike protein, and the dominant responses fell in regions 160-218 and 743-854. Reportedly, almost half of the unique spike-specific TCRs recognized epitopes lying outside the regions that are mutated in the B.1.351 and B.1.1.7 variants. No day 14 peak-response samples were available, so repertoires were characterized only after the peak T cell response. The 56-69-year group was small, and its depth increase did not reach significance, likely because of low power. Only five or six AZD1222 recipients were SARS-CoV-2 seropositive at baseline, limiting conclusions about previously exposed vaccinees. After two AZD1222 doses, both the breadth and the depth of spike-specific TCRs were significantly higher than at day 0 and than in MenACWY recipients. Participants were mostly white British, with more females than males. The authors suggested clonal diversity may have been underestimated.

What this sample's time point label stands for: baseline before first vaccination. The vaccinee samples were drawn from two UK trials, COV001 and COV002, one of which was a single-blind randomized controlled phase 2/3 trial testing AZD1222 (ChAdOx1 nCoV-19) in healthy adults. For TCRbeta chain sequencing, PBMC samples from trial participants were taken at day 0 and at day 28 after the second dose. The CDR3 regions of human TCRbeta chains were subjected to immunosequencing. The authors' pipeline ran thus. TCRs in the repertoires were matched against a reference library of SARS-CoV-2-specific TCRs that had been generated with the MIRA antigen-specificity platform. Breadth was defined as the fraction of unique TCRs that were SARS-CoV-2-associated, and depth was defined as the fraction of total T cells that were SARS-CoV-2-associated. Using the MIRA data, each spike-specific TCR was assigned both to the spike region to which the TCR was reactive and to a CD4 or CD8 class. Log10-transformed breadth and depth values were compared by one-way ANOVA with Sidak's multiple comparisons tests. This is the immuneACCESS table as TCRdb keeps it, with only in-frame sequences that have V and J called. A part of the clones is gone; compared with another copy, unresolved V genes explain less than half, and the rest is unexplained. Clone size and V and J calls were adopted from that table, with D and trimming inferred from the DNA. The sample table lists about 130,000 clones, roughly 92% of them with a count of one. The leading ten clones occupy about 3.8% of the sample.

The clonotype was recovered from an adult in good health. The material was peripheral blood, obtained on day 0 of AZD1222 vaccination.

The nucleotides are TGTGCCAGCAGCCAACCCCTTAGCGGGAAATACCCCTACGAGCAGTACTTC. It translates to CASSQPLSGKYPYEQYF. Rearrangement joined TRBV4-2 to TRBJ2-7, and 8 junctional nucleotides match TRBD2. The CDR3 spans 17 residues, from the cysteine through the phenylalanine. The CDR3 DNA has 51 bases and is translated from base 1. V lost 2 bases and J lost 2 bases, and the count of bases not matched to a germline gene is 11. CDR1 and CDR2 (LGHNA, YNFKEQ) derive from the germline V gene.